Reported below is one T cell receptor beta chain. What it binds is not known. V was shortened by 8 bases and J by 1 base, with 6 bases between the two germline ends. The CDR3 contains 12 residues. Germline-derived CDR1 and CDR2 are SGHTA and FQGNSA. Profiling relied on immunoSEQ multiplex PCR, and the TCRdb table lists in-frame clones only, not all of them. This table has 130,000 to 150,000 clones, less than 90% appearing once. This sample was included in a study of cytomegalovirus exposure and HLA in healthy donors. Looking at the study overall: The approximately 660 first-cohort repertoires shared a platform with the roughly 110 validation repertoires, as reported in a later analysis. Study-wide results and limits: According to the study, roughly 160 TCR beta chains were cytomegalovirus-associated. The classifier was said to identify cytomegalovirus status with high specificity and sensitivity. In vitro work confirmed that three CMV-associated chains recognize CMV antigens.

Sample: PBMCs. The receptor was derived from a young man in good health and CMV-seronegative. The J gene is TRBJ1-3, the V gene TRBV7-2, with D possibly matching TRBD1 (6 bases). The CDR3: CASGQSGNTIYF. In nucleotides, the CDR3 is TGTGCCAGCGGACAGTCTGGAAACACCATATATTTT.